These 10 T cell receptor beta chains were sequenced from one sample in a study of blood T cell repertoires in COVID-19. Profiling relied on immunoSEQ multiplex PCR, and the TCRdb table lists in-frame clones only, not all of them. The table lists roughly 430,000 clones, approximately 88% of them singletons. The sequenced material came from PBMCs or T cells enriched from blood (not recorded which). The receptors were sampled from a woman in her 40s with acute COVID-19.

The chain couples TRBV5-4 to TRBJ2-3; 8 positions match TRBD2. The CDR3 loop spans 16 amino acids. Germline CDR1 and CDR2: SGHNT and YYREEE (reference sequence). V dropped 4 bases and J dropped 4; count of bases not matched to a gene: 11. In DNA, the CDR3 is TGTGCCAGCAGCCGTGATCTCGCGGGGGGTCCAGATACGCAGTATTTT. Its translation: CASSRDLAGGPDTQYF. Full variable domain (missing parts from reference TRBV5-4 and TRBJ2-3): ETGVTQSPTHLIKTRGQQVTLRCSSQSGHNTVSWYQQALGQGPQFIFQYYREEENGRGNFPPRFSGLQFPNYSSELNVNALELDDSALYLCASSRDLAGGPDTQYFGPGTRLTVL.

The rearrangement uses TRBV25-1 and TRBJ1-5; D is perhaps TRBD1 (5 bases). This CDR3 comprises 15 residues. V was pared by 6 bases and J by 1 base, with 13 bases between. From germline, CDR1 is MGHDK and CDR2 SYGVNS. The CDR3 nucleotides are TGTGCCAGCAGCAACACGGGGGACAGCAATCAGCCCCAGCATTTT. Translation: CASSNTGDSNQPQHF.

The V call is TRBV29-1, the J call TRBJ1-2; D is possibly TRBD1 (6 bases). The CDR3 extends over 14 amino acids. Looked up from germline, CDR1 is SQVTM and CDR2 is ANQGSEA. Trimming stripped 0 bases from V and 2 bases from J, with 10 bases between. The CDR3 here is CSVEDNRVNYGYTF. CDR3 DNA sequence: TGCAGCGTTGAAGATAACAGGGTAAACTATGGCTACACCTTC.

The chain joins TRBV27 to TRBJ2-1, with 8 bases identical to TRBD1. The CDR3 is made up of 15 amino acids. V lost 5 bases to trimming and J lost 1 base; unmatched junction nucleotides: 4. Germline CDR1 is MNHEY and CDR2 is SMNVEV (reference sequence). The CDR3 DNA follows: TGTGCCAGCAGTCCCGACAGGGGATCCTACAATGAGCAGTTCTTC. Its translation: CASSPDRGSYNEQFF.

The rearrangement joins TRBV3-1 (or the pseudogene TRBV3-2) to TRBJ2-3; D unresolved. Germline values: CDR1 LGHDT, CDR2 YNNKEL (reference sequence). V lost 3 bases and J 0 bases, leaving 7 bases between the germline ends. The CDR3 is made up of 14 amino acids. This CDR3 is CASSQFTSTDTQYF. CDR3 nucleotide sequence: TGTGCCAGCAGCCAGTTTACTAGCACAGATACGCAGTATTTT.

This clone was recorded once. The genes are TRBV19 and TRBJ1-5, with a tentative D call TRBD1 (5 bases). V was clipped by 3 bases and J by 7 bases, with 16 bases between them. CDR3 size: 15 residues. Per the germline V gene, CDR1 is LNHDA and CDR2 is SQIVND (reference sequence). In DNA, the CDR3 is TGTGCCAGTAGTATCAGGCCACAGGTCGGACAGCCCCAGCATTTT. Translation: CASSIRPQVGQPQHF.

The chain joins TRBV6-5 to TRBJ2-7; 7 nucleotides align to TRBD1. J gave up 6 bases and V 7 bases, and 12 bases lay outside the gene matches. Germline values: CDR1 MNHEY, CDR2 SVGAGI. The CDR3 spans 14 residues. CDR3: CASILKTGSTEQYF. CDR3 in DNA: TGTGCCAGCATTTTAAAGACAGGGTCGACCGAGCAGTACTTC.

This rearrangement joins TRBV30 to TRBJ2-7, with D possibly TRBD1 on 6 matching bases. The CDR3 is 13 amino acids. Germline loops: CDR1 GTSNPN, CDR2 SVGIG (reference sequence). Trimming took 3 bases from V and 5 from J, leaving 14 bases between them. CDR3 sequence (DNA): TGTGCCTGGAGCGATACAGGGCCCCACGAGCAGTACTTC. Translating gives CAWSDTGPHEQYF. The whole variable domain, remainder taken from reference TRBV30 and TRBJ2-7, is SQTIHQWPATLVQPVGSPLSLECTVEGTSNPNLYWYRQAAGRGLQLLFYSVGIGQISSEVPQNLSASRPQDRQFILSSKKLLLSDSGFYLCAWSDTGPHEQYFGPGTRLTVT.

This clone was observed a handful of times. The chain joins TRBV19 to TRBJ1-3; 7 bases fit TRBD1. Losses at the gene ends were 3 bases for V and 0 bases for J; bases not matched to a gene: 5. The CDR3 is 16 residues long. Germline values: CDR1 LNHDA, CDR2 SQIVND (reference sequence). The CDR3 here is CASSMAGTVSGNTIYF. In nucleotides, the CDR3 is TGTGCCAGTAGTATGGCAGGGACAGTCTCTGGAAACACCATATATTTT.

The V call is TRBV5-8, the J call TRBJ1-2; the D is unclear. Trimming removed 2 bases from V and 6 bases from J, with 8 bases in between. The germline V gene has CDR1 SGHTS and CDR2 YDEGEE. This CDR3 has 12 amino acids. The CDR3 nucleotides are TGTGCCAGCAGCTTCGTGGGAGATGGCTACACCTTC. Translating gives CASSFVGDGYTF. Full variable domain (remainder filled in from reference TRBV5-8 and TRBJ1-2): EAGVTQSPTHLIKTRGQQATLRCSPISGHTSVYWYQQALGLGLQFLLWYDEGEERNRGNFPPRFSGRQFPNYSSELNVNALELEDSALYLCASSFVGDGYTFGSGTRLTVV.